This T cell receptor beta chain is from a study of T cell changes during pregnancy in multiple sclerosis. The assay was immunoSEQ multiplex PCR, and TCRdb's table has in-frame clones only and misses some. The repertoire includes approximately 69,000 clones, around nine tenths of them detected once, and around 0.3% sits in the top ten. Germline values: CDR1 SGHVS, CDR2 FQNEAQ. Trimming pared 1 base from V and 8 bases from J, leaving 15 bases between. The length of the CDR3 is 15 residues. This chain joins TRBV7-8 and TRBJ1-5; the D is unclear. The source is a female donor in good health, enrolled as a control in a pregnancy study. Material: CD4+ T cells from peripheral blood mononuclear cells, obtained in the third trimester of pregnancy. Here the CDR3 reads CASSLGYRGSEPQHF. CDR3 nucleotides: TGTGCCAGCAGCTTAGGGTATCGAGGATCGGAGCCCCAGCATTTT.